The 24 T cell receptor beta chains in this list originate from one sample, sequenced in a study of cytomegalovirus exposure and HLA in healthy donors. PCR used 60 Vbeta primers and 13 Jbeta primers. Sequenced by immunoSEQ multiplex PCR; TCRdb stores in-frame clones only, minus some. The sample lists 130,000 to 150,000 clones; over 60% were seen once. Sequenced sample: PBMCs. These TCRs come from a male donor in good health and CMV-seropositive.

The rearrangement joins TRBV6-5 to TRBJ2-7; weak D call: TRBD1 (5 bases). Germline-derived CDR1 and CDR2 are MNHEY and SVGAGI. V gave up 7 bases and J gave up 2 bases, with 15 bases separating them. The CDR3 has 14 residues. The CDR3 nucleotides are TGTGCCAGCAAATTTAGGAGACAGACCTACGAGCAGTACTTC. Protein product: CASKFRRQTYEQYF.

This clone was seen more than once but under ten times. This chain connects TRBV10-3 to TRBJ2-3; no clear D gene. Trimming removed 8 bases at V and 3 bases at J, with 6 bases between. The CDR3 extends over 11 amino acids. Germline assignment: CDR1 ENHRY and CDR2 SYGVKD. CDR3 loop: CAILATDTQYF. CDR3 in DNA: TGTGCCATCTTGGCTACAGATACGCAGTATTTT.

This clone is a singleton in its sample. The chain employs TRBV5-1 and TRBJ2-3; no reliable D call. This CDR3 is built from 14 residues. Germline V CDR1 and CDR2: SGHRS, YFSETQ. Trimming took 4 bases from V and 1 from J, leaving 10 bases between them. The CDR3 region is CASSQAQGTDTQYF. The CDR3 DNA is TGCGCCAGCAGCCAGGCTCAGGGCACAGATACGCAGTATTTT.

The J gene is TRBJ2-7, the V gene TRBV27; 8 nucleotides line up with TRBD1. The V and J ends lost 3 bases and 4 bases, in that order; junction bases with no gene match: 5. The CDR3 totals 14 residues. Germline loops: CDR1 MNHEY, CDR2 SMNVEV (reference sequence). The CDR3 sequence: CASSFGTGGYEQYF. CDR3 in DNA: TGTGCCAGCAGTTTTGGGACAGGAGGATACGAGCAGTACTTC.

This chain connects TRBV7-8 to TRBJ1-1; D is possibly TRBD1 (6 bases). This CDR3 region has 17 residues. In germline, CDR1 is SGHVS, CDR2 FQNEAQ. Deletions cut 5 bases from V and 1 base from J, with 20 bases between. CDR3 coding DNA: TGTGCCAGCAGCACAAGGACAGTACGCCGGGGGAACACTGAAGCTTTCTTT. This codes for CASSTRTVRRGNTEAFF.

The chain links TRBV5-6 to TRBJ2-3; no reliable D call. Deletions cut 1 base from V and 4 bases from J, with 4 bases between. This CDR3 has 12 residues. CDR1 and CDR2 from the germline V gene are SGHDT and YYEEEE. The CDR3, as DNA: TGTGCCAGCAGCTTGTATTCAGATACGCAGTATTTT. This encodes CASSLYSDTQYF.

This chain connects TRBV9 to TRBJ2-1, with 8 bases matching TRBD2. The V segment lost 1 base and the J segment 0 bases; nucleotides outside the gene matches: 9. Germline CDR1 SGDLS, CDR2 YYNGEE. The CDR3 sequence is 18 residues long. The DNA for the CDR3 is TGTGCCAGCAGCGTAAGGCCGGTTAGCGGGGACTCCTACAATGAGCAGTTCTTC. This translates into CASSVRPVSGDSYNEQFF. Filled out from reference TRBV9 and TRBJ2-1, the complete variable domain reads DSGVTQTPKHLITATGQRVTLRCSPRSGDLSVYWYQQSLDQGLQFLIQYYNGEERAKGNILERFSAQQFPDLHSELNLSSLELGDSALYFCASSVRPVSGDSYNEQFFGPGTRLTVL.

V gene TRBV7-3 combines with J gene TRBJ2-5, with 11 positions matching TRBD2. From germline, CDR1 is SGHTA and CDR2 FQGTGA. The CDR3 covers 13 residues. V lost 4 bases to trimming and J lost 5 bases; unmatched junction nucleotides: 0. The CDR3 sequence is CASSWTSGETQYF. CDR3 DNA: TGTGCCAGCAGCTGGACTAGCGGGGAGACCCAGTACTTC.

For the CDR3, the DNA is TGTGCCAGTAGGGCTCGGGACAGGGCCCACGAGCAGTACTTC. It translates to CASRARDRAHEQYF. The chain combines TRBV19 with TRBJ2-7, with 9 bases identical to TRBD1. V lost 6 bases and J lost 5; bases outside the gene matches: 8. The CDR3 is 14 residues long. The germline gives CDR1 LNHDA, CDR2 SQIVND (reference sequence).

The genes are TRBV19 and TRBJ1-2, with 8 bases lining up with TRBD1. Germline V gene lookup returns CDR1 LNHDA and CDR2 SQIVND (reference sequence). The CDR3 runs 18 residues. Trimming removed 0 bases from V and 1 base from J; junction bases left unmatched: 10. The DNA of the CDR3 is TGTGCCAGTAGTATAGATCGCGGGACAGGTTACGGTAACTATGGCTACACCTTC. Protein: CASSIDRGTGYGNYGYTF. Complete variable domain (other parts from reference TRBV19 and TRBJ1-2): DGGITQSPKYLFRKEGQNVTLSCEQNLNHDAMYWYRQDPGQGLRLIYYSQIVNDFQKGDIAEGYSVSREKKESFPLTVTSAQKNPTAFYLCASSIDRGTGYGNYGYTFGSGTRLTVV.

The chain uses TRBV9 and TRBJ2-1; 12 bases are shared with TRBD1. V trimming: 5 bases; J trimming: 8 bases; junction bases outside the gene matches: 8. Germline-derived CDR1 and CDR2 are SGDLS and YYNGEE. CDR3 length: 15 residues. CDR3 sequence reads: CASRRGTGGLDEQFF. CDR3 in DNA: TGTGCCAGCAGGCGCGGGACAGGGGGCTTAGATGAGCAGTTCTTC.

The chain carries TRBV6-5 and TRBJ1-6; 7 nucleotides align to TRBD1. V shed 6 bases and J 10 bases; nucleotides not matched to a gene: 9. This CDR3 contains 14 residues. Germline CDR1 MNHEY, CDR2 SVGAGI. CDR3 nucleotides: TGTGCCAGCAGGCCGCCGACAGGGTGGTCACCCCTCCACTTT. Its translation is CASRPPTGWSPLHF.

This chain uses TRBV5-4 with TRBJ1-1; 8 bases are shared with TRBD1. V shed 4 bases, J shed 0 bases, and the junction held 5 bases outside the gene matches. The CDR3 covers 15 residues. The V gene's germline CDR1 is SGHNT and CDR2 YYREEE (reference sequence). This CDR3 is CASSPGQGMNTEAFF. CDR3 nucleotides: TGTGCCAGCAGCCCAGGACAGGGAATGAACACTGAAGCTTTCTTT.

This clone was picked up one time. The J gene is TRBJ2-3, the V gene TRBV27; D is possibly TRBD1 (6 bases). Trimming removed 6 bases at V and 4 bases at J, with 11 bases between. CDR1 MNHEY and CDR2 SMNVEV come from the germline V gene (reference sequence). The CDR3 loop spans 13 amino acids. CDR3 DNA: TGTGCCAGCAGAGCACAGGGATCAGATACGCAGTATTTT. This gives the protein CASRAQGSDTQYF.

The gene calls are TRBV6-5 and TRBJ2-7; maybe TRBD2 (6 bases). The CDR3 runs to 13 residues. Germline V gives CDR1 MNHEY, CDR2 SVGAGI. V lost 11 bases and J 2 bases, leaving 16 bases between the germline ends. The CDR3 protein is CAGAGSETYEQYF. Here the CDR3 DNA reads TGTGCCGGCGCCGGGAGCGAGACCTACGAGCAGTACTTC.

V and J are TRBV5-1 and TRBJ2-1, with D possibly being TRBD2 (5 bases). The germline V gene has CDR1 SGHRS and CDR2 YFSETQ. Trimming removed 0 bases at V and 10 bases at J, with 11 bases between. This CDR3 has 13 residues. This CDR3 is CASSLAGVSEQFF. The CDR3 DNA reads TGCGCCAGCAGCTTGGCCGGGGTAAGCGAGCAGTTCTTC.

J is TRBJ2-7 and V is TRBV27; 8 bases are shared with TRBD2. Germline CDR1 reads MNHEY; CDR2 reads SMNVEV (reference sequence). Trimming removed 10 bases from V and 0 bases from J; junction bases left unmatched: 11. The CDR3 spans 15 residues. In DNA, the CDR3 is TGTGCCACCCACCACTACGGGGGGGTCTCCTACGAGCAGTACTTC. This encodes CATHHYGGVSYEQYF.

This clone occurred once. V is TRBV4-1 and J is TRBJ1-2; perhaps TRBD1 as D (6 bases). The V and J ends lost 2 bases and 0 bases respectively, with 16 bases between them. The germline CDR1 and CDR2 sequences are MGHRA and YSYEKL. The CDR3 consists of 17 residues. The DNA for the CDR3 is TGCGCCAGCAGCCAATATGCGGGGGCGTCCTCTAACTATGGCTACACCTTC. This codes for CASSQYAGASSNYGYTF.

CDR3 region: CASGPGQGITGNTIYF. In DNA, the CDR3 is TGTGCTAGTGGCCCTGGACAGGGGATAACTGGAAACACCATATATTTT. V is TRBV12-5 and J is TRBJ1-3; 9 bases map to TRBD1. CDR1 is LGHNT and CDR2 is FRNRAP in the germline V gene. With 6 bases clipped from V and 2 bases from J, the junction kept 8 bases outside the gene matches. This CDR3 has 16 amino acids.

The chain has TRBV19 and TRBJ2-7, with a tentative D call TRBD2 (7 bases). The CDR3 sequence is 12 residues long. V was cut by 8 bases and J by 3 bases, with 11 bases left in between. CDR1 LNHDA and CDR2 SQIVND come from the germline V gene (reference sequence). The CDR3 DNA sequence: TGTGCCAGTCGGGGGGACAACTACGAGCAGTACTTC. Translating it yields CASRGDNYEQYF.

This chain connects TRBV5-1 to TRBJ2-5; TRBD2 matches at 7 bases. V lost 2 bases to trimming and J lost 0 bases; unmatched junction nucleotides: 4. In germline, CDR1 is SGHRS, CDR2 YFSETQ. The CDR3 consists of 15 residues. The DNA of the CDR3 is TGCGCCAGCAGCTTCCGAGCGGGATACCAAGAGACCCAGTACTTC. Translating gives CASSFRAGYQETQYF.

The chain combines TRBV7-6 with TRBJ2-5, with D possibly TRBD1 on 5 matching bases. The V gene's germline CDR1 is SGHVS and CDR2 FNYEAQ. Trimming cost V 2 bases and J 5 bases, with 15 bases left between them. The CDR3 covers 15 residues. The DNA of the CDR3 is TGTGCCAGCAGCTTACAGCGATCAGGGTCCGAGACCCAGTACTTC. Amino acid sequence: CASSLQRSGSETQYF.

The chain joins TRBV18 to TRBJ2-2; 12 bases match TRBD2. V was clipped by 6 bases and J by 1 base; unmatched bases: 9. Germline loops: CDR1 KGHSH, CDR2 LQKENI. This CDR3 has 18 residues. The CDR3, as DNA: TGTGCCAGCTCCCGAGGACTAGCGGGGCAGCTGAACACCGGGGAGCTGTTTTTT. This sequence encodes CASSRGLAGQLNTGELFF.

This chain joins TRBV5-1 and TRBJ2-1, with 13 positions matching TRBD2. The CDR3 length is 22 residues. V was pared by 1 base and J by 2 bases, with 18 bases of the junction left unmatched. CDR1 is SGHRS and CDR2 is YFSETQ in the germline V gene. CDR3 protein: CASSLLGEGTSGTLGPYNEQFF. The DNA of the CDR3 is TGCGCCAGCAGCTTGCTAGGGGAAGGGACTAGCGGGACTTTAGGCCCCTACAATGAGCAGTTCTTC. The complete variable domain, with remaining parts taken from reference TRBV5-1 and TRBJ2-1, reads KAGVTQTPRYLIKTRGQQVTLSCSPISGHRSVSWYQQTPGQGLQFLFEYFSETQRNKGNFPGRFSGRQFSNSRSEMNVSTLELGDSALYLCASSLLGEGTSGTLGPYNEQFFGPGTRLTVL.